The clone carrying this T cell receptor beta chain was recorded only once. What it recognizes is unknown. The entry originates in a study of T cell repertoires in cytomegalovirus infection. Broader study findings: Across the ex vivo response, the dominant clonotypes were HLA-C-restricted CMV-specific TCR beta clonotypes.

This CDR3 spans 16 amino acids. V shed 5 bases and J shed 4 bases, with 18 bases lying between them. CDR1 and CDR2 (germline): SEHNR, FQNEAQ (reference sequence). Via MiXCR, TCRdb re-called the reads, giving one row per CDR3 protein. The sample includes under 200,000 distinct CDR3 sequences, roughly 22% of them seen just once. The sample consisted of CD8+ T cells from cultured PBMCs, taken from culture after CMV antigen stimulation. This chain uses TRBV7-9 with TRBJ1-5; D is possibly TRBD1 (5 bases). The source is a human donor in good health (CMV status not recorded). Some clones in this sample may be carry-over from other donors' samples. The CDR3 spells CASSMGDPTLNQPQHF. CDR3 DNA sequence: TGTGCCAGCAGCATGGGGGACCCTACCCTTAATCAGCCCCAGCATTTT.